This T cell receptor beta chain was sequenced in a study of cytomegalovirus exposure and HLA in healthy donors. For this clone: Its antigen is still unknown.

General study results and limits: Most TCRs appeared rarely, but some public TCRs recurred in many donors. It was assumed in the presence/absence analyses that sequencing depth was roughly uniform across donors. A later analysis linked a missense DCLRE1C variant to TCR beta V- and J-gene trimming.

Vbeta (60) and Jbeta (13) primers were used in the PCR. In the source study's methods: Unique TCR beta chains numbered approximately 76 million in a later analysis, with around 10 million shared. Produced via immunoSEQ multiplex PCR; TCRdb's table is partial and in-frame only. Clonal size and the V and J genes are those of that table, whereas D and trimming came from the DNA. In the table there are about 220,000 clones, over 80% of which are singletons. The CDR3 contains 17 residues. The ends were cut back, 1 base at V and 0 bases at J, with 15 bases in the middle. Germline V CDR1 and CDR2: LGHNA, YSLEER.

The chain employs TRBV4-3 and TRBJ1-1, with D unresolved. Material for sequencing was PBMCs. This TCR was recovered from a woman between 35 and 50 years old in good health and CMV-seropositive. CDR3 DNA: TGCGCCAGCAGCCAAGGGCCAGCAGCTAGCATGAACACTGAAGCTTTCTTT. It codes for CASSQGPAASMNTEAFF.